This note documents a single T cell receptor beta chain sequence. Its antigen remains unknown. Within the ViraFEST assay, antigen-specific CD4+ T cells underwent expansion with viral peptide pools prior to sequencing. Investigators separated out CD4+ T cells once around 11 days of culture had passed. Nucleocapsid antibody tests were negative, and the vaccine recipients had no prior SARS-CoV-2 infection. Half-medium changes using IL-2 medium occurred on days 3 and 7. This sample was included in a study of vaccination effects on CD4 cells after COVID-19. The CDR3 contains 12 residues. The germline V gene encodes CDR1 LNHDA and CDR2 SQIVND (reference sequence). V was trimmed by 5 bases and J by 8 bases, leaving 10 bases between them. Study conclusions and caveats: Infection- and vaccine-induced clones contracted markedly late after vaccination. After vaccination of healthy people, only 1 of 255 vaccine-induced clones cross-reacted with common cold coronaviruses.

Libraries were prepared by immunoSEQ multiplex PCR; TCRdb keeps only in-frame clonotypes and omits some of them. This sample carries roughly 65,000 clones, around 69% of them seen once, and the ten largest clones take around 2.8%. The receptor was derived from a human donor who received a COVID-19 vaccine. The sequenced sample was CD4+ T cells from PBMCs cultured with HCoV-NL63 spike peptides, obtained before COVID-19 vaccination. The chain employs TRBV19 and TRBJ2-1, with a possible D match to TRBD1 (5 bases). Written as DNA, the CDR3 is TGTGCCAGTAGTCGACAGTTCCATGAGCAGTTCTTC. It encodes CASSRQFHEQFF.